This TCR beta chain was recovered during a study of OX40 agonist ivuxolimab in advanced cancers. After removal of 10 bases from V and 0 bases from J, the junction contained 8 bases not matched to a gene. The CDR3 has 14 residues. Germline V gene data show CDR1 as ENHRY and CDR2 as SYGVKD. At cycle 4 day 1, cycle 7 day 1, and baseline, blood was sampled. This clone was seen only once. Clones were sequenced by immunoSEQ multiplex PCR, and TCRdb holds only the in-frame ones, with some missing. The sample has some 50,000 clones, roughly 88% seen once; the top ten hold approximately 1.6%. This sample comprised CD4+ or CD8+ T cells sorted from blood, obtained in a trial of the OX40 agonist ivuxolimab. This TCR derives from an adult with an advanced solid tumor such as melanoma, head and neck, liver or kidney cancer. This sequence joins TRBV10-3 and TRBJ1-2, with 7 bases identical to TRBD1. As DNA, the CDR3 is TGTGCCACAAGTAGGACAGGAGCTAACTATGGCTACACCTTC. Translating it yields CATSRTGANYGYTF.